These 32 T cell receptor beta chains were sequenced from one sample in a study of blood T cell repertoires in COVID-19. Assay used: immunoSEQ multiplex PCR; TCRdb lists only in-frame clones, some missing. The profile shows about 120,000 clones, over 75% of them singletons. What was sequenced was peripheral blood. These TCRs come from a woman over 75 with active or convalescent COVID-19.

This sequence joins TRBV19 and TRBJ1-5, with D possibly being TRBD1 (5 bases). V lost 5 bases, J lost 0 bases, and 11 bases lay in between. This CDR3 is built from 15 residues. Germline CDR1 and CDR2: LNHDA and SQIVND (reference sequence). The DNA for the CDR3 is TGTGCCAGTAGTGTTGCAGGGAATAGCAATCAGCCCCAGCATTTT. It yields the protein CASSVAGNSNQPQHF.

This clone was seen once. The chain recombines TRBV7-2 with TRBJ2-1; D call uncertain. The germline V gene encodes CDR1 SGHTA and CDR2 FQGNSA. The germline V and J ends were trimmed by 4 bases and 10 bases, with 17 bases remaining between them. This CDR3 has 14 amino acids. CDR3 nucleotide sequence: TGTGCCAGCAGCTACCACCCGGGTGAGGTCGAGCAGTTCTTC. Translation: CASSYHPGEVEQFF.

The rearrangement uses TRBV2 and TRBJ2-2, with 9 bases matching TRBD2. J lost 4 bases, V lost 1 base, and 1 base had no gene match. The length of the CDR3 is 15 residues. Germline assignment: CDR1 SNHLY and CDR2 FYNNEI. CDR3 coding DNA: TGTGCCAGCAGTGAAGGGACTAGCGTCACCGGGGAGCTGTTTTTT. The encoded protein is CASSEGTSVTGELFF.

This chain joins TRBV4-3 and TRBJ2-2; TRBD2 might be the D (7 bases). V dropped 1 base and J dropped 5 bases, with 14 bases sitting between them. CDR1 and CDR2 from the germline V gene are LGHNA and YSLEER. The CDR3 has 16 amino acids. Here the CDR3 reads CASSQVSGEGTGELFF. CDR3 DNA sequence: TGCGCCAGCAGCCAAGTTTCAGGGGAGGGAACCGGGGAGCTGTTTTTT.

This rearrangement joins TRBV19 to TRBJ1-2; tentative D call: TRBD1 (6 bases). The CDR3 contains 16 residues. V was pared by 6 bases and J by 2 bases, with 19 bases between. Germline V CDR1 and CDR2: LNHDA, SQIVND (reference sequence). The CDR3 region has the DNA TGTGCCAGTAGGACGGCAAGGGGGACCGTAAACTATGGCTACACCTTC. Translated, it gives CASRTARGTVNYGYTF.

V is TRBV6-5 and J is TRBJ1-1; D is uncertain. Germline V gene data show CDR1 as MNHEY and CDR2 as SVGAGI. The length of the CDR3 is 14 residues. Trimming shortened V by 6 bases and J by 2 bases, and 13 bases separated the two germline ends. CDR3 residues: CASSFLTVNTEAFF. In DNA, the CDR3 is TGTGCCAGCAGCTTCCTCACAGTTAACACTGAAGCTTTCTTT.

By sample fraction, this clone is medium-sized (0.01 to 0.1%). The chain combines TRBV7-2 with TRBJ2-1, with D possibly TRBD2 on 5 matching bases. The CDR3 extends over 12 amino acids. V dropped 2 bases and J dropped 10 bases, with 9 bases sitting between them. Germline values: CDR1 SGHTA, CDR2 FQGNSA. CDR3 sequence reads: CASSLTGWEQFF. The CDR3 nucleotides read TGTGCCAGCAGCTTAACGGGATGGGAGCAGTTCTTC.

The chain recombines TRBV2 with TRBJ1-1; 8 bases fit TRBD1. The V gene end was trimmed by 6 bases and the J gene end by 4 bases; junction bases not matched to a gene: 10. Germline CDR1 SNHLY, CDR2 FYNNEI. CDR3 length: 15 residues. The CDR3 DNA reads as TGTGCCAGCAGGGGGCGGACAGGGCGGGGCACTGAAGCTTTCTTT. This gives the protein CASRGRTGRGTEAFF.

The J gene is TRBJ2-1, the V gene TRBV3-1 (or the pseudogene TRBV3-2); possible D gene TRBD1, 6 bases. Per the germline V gene, CDR1 is LGHDT and CDR2 is YNNKEL (reference sequence). Trimming took 5 bases from V and 9 from J, leaving 14 bases between them. The CDR3 consists of 13 residues. The CDR3 DNA is TGTGCCAGCAGCTACGCTGGGGGCATTGAGCAGTTCTTC. Translating gives CASSYAGGIEQFF.

V and J are TRBV27 and TRBJ1-5, with TRBD1 matching 7 bases. J was trimmed by 7 bases and V by 6 bases; bases with no gene match: 3. This CDR3 region has 12 residues. The germline V gene encodes CDR1 MNHEY and CDR2 SMNVEV (reference sequence). The CDR3 DNA follows: TGTGCCAGCAGCTACAGGGGCCAGCCCCAGCATTTT. As protein: CASSYRGQPQHF.

The chain uses TRBV6-4 and TRBJ2-1, with 11 bases matching TRBD2. The CDR3 has 17 residues. After removal of 0 bases from V and 6 bases from J, the junction contained 7 bases not matched to a gene. Germline V gene data show CDR1 as MRHNA and CDR2 as SNTAGT. The CDR3 DNA follows: TGTGCCAGCAGTGACTCATGGAACGGGACTAGCGGCAATGAGCAGTTCTTC. As protein: CASSDSWNGTSGNEQFF.

This chain's CDR3 is CASSLVAETQYF. CDR3 sequence (DNA): TGTGCCAGCAGCTTGGTAGCGGAGACCCAGTACTTC. V gene TRBV5-6 combines with J gene TRBJ2-5; a possible D gene is TRBD2 (5 bases). This CDR3 has 12 amino acids. CDR1 is SGHDT, CDR2 YYEEEE, per germline. The ends were cut back, 0 bases at V and 5 bases at J, with 5 bases in the middle.

V usage is TRBV5-4 and J usage is TRBJ2-1; 8 bases agree with TRBD2. The CDR3 runs to 17 residues. Germline assignment: CDR1 SGHNT and CDR2 YYREEE (reference sequence). Trimming cost V 3 bases and J 0 bases; bases outside gene matches: 8. The CDR3: CASSSLSGASSYNEQFF. Written as DNA, the CDR3 is TGTGCCAGCAGCTCCCTTAGCGGGGCAAGCTCCTACAATGAGCAGTTCTTC.

V usage is TRBV7-9 and J usage is TRBJ2-7; 7 bases agree with TRBD2. V shed 1 base, J shed 9 bases, and the junction held 9 bases outside the gene matches. The germline gives CDR1 SEHNR, CDR2 FQNEAQ (reference sequence). The CDR3 is 14 amino acids. In nucleotides, the CDR3 is TGTGCCAGCAGCTTAGGACTAGCTGTGGCGGTGCAGTACTTC. Amino acids: CASSLGLAVAVQYF.

The rearrangement links TRBV13 to TRBJ2-7; D might be TRBD1 (5 bases). Trimming cost V 2 bases and J 5 bases, with 13 bases left between them. The CDR3 covers 14 residues. Looked up from germline, CDR1 is PRHDT and CDR2 is FYEKMQ (reference sequence). CDR3 nucleotide sequence: TGTGCCAGCAGCTTAAACCAGGGTATGCACGAGCAGTACTTC. Its protein is CASSLNQGMHEQYF.

The chain carries TRBV5-1 and TRBJ2-7; D might be TRBD1 (6 bases). There are 14 residues in the CDR3. V shed 1 base and J shed 4 bases, with 12 bases lying between them. Per the germline V gene, CDR1 is SGHRS and CDR2 is YFSETQ. CDR3 sequence (DNA): TGCGCCAGCAGCTTGCTACAGGGAGCATACGAGCAGTACTTC. Translation: CASSLLQGAYEQYF.

The chain employs TRBV6-5 and TRBJ2-3; D possibly corresponds to TRBD1 (7 bases). V gave up 6 bases and J gave up 4 bases, with 17 bases separating them. The CDR3 covers 15 residues. In germline, CDR1 is MNHEY, CDR2 SVGAGI. This CDR3 reads CASRSGRGESDTQYF. For the CDR3, the DNA is TGTGCCAGCAGGTCGGGCAGGGGGGAGTCAGATACGCAGTATTTT.

V is TRBV19 and J is TRBJ1-4; 11 positions match TRBD1. The CDR3 covers 15 residues. V was clipped by 5 bases and J by 7 bases; unmatched bases: 6. Looked up from germline, CDR1 is LNHDA and CDR2 is SQIVND (reference sequence). For the CDR3, the DNA is TGTGCCAGTAGTTGGACAGGGGGCCAGGGTGAAAAACTGTTTTTT. It translates to CASSWTGGQGEKLFF.

In the case of this clone: The junction shows a germline mismatch at one end, possibly a read error. The identical CDR3 is also encoded by other nucleotide sequences in the sample. The V and J genes are TRBV9 and TRBJ2-7; TRBD1 matches at 12 bases. The CDR3 runs to 15 residues. CDR1 is SGDLS and CDR2 is YYNGEE in the germline V gene. CDR3 amino acids: CASSVEQGQGAKQYF. In nucleotides, the CDR3 is TGTGCCAGCAGCGTAGAGCAGGGACAGGGGGCGAAGCAGTACTTT. Full variable domain (rest looked up from reference TRBV9 and TRBJ2-7): DSGVTQTPKHLITATGQRVTLRCSPRSGDLSVYWYQQSLDQGLQFLIQYYNGEERAKGNILERFSAQQFPDLHSELNLSSLELGDSALYFCASSVEQGQGAKQYFGPGTRLTVT.

The chain combines TRBV6-1 with TRBJ1-6, with a possible D match to TRBD1 (5 bases). Germline loops: CDR1 MNHNS, CDR2 SASEGT. With 0 bases removed from V and 10 bases from J, the gap between germline ends came to 13 bases. The CDR3 is made up of 15 amino acids. This CDR3 is CASSEAGGVWSPLHF. CDR3 nucleotides: TGTGCCAGCAGTGAAGCGGGGGGGGTTTGGTCACCCCTCCACTTT.

The rearrangement uses TRBV9 and TRBJ2-4; a weak D match, TRBD2 (6 bases). Germline-derived CDR1 and CDR2 are SGDLS and YYNGEE. Between the trimmed V and J ends, which lost 4 bases and 3 bases, there was a span of 23 bases. CDR3 length: 18 amino acids. The CDR3 DNA sequence: TGTGCCAGCAGCCCTAGGGAGTGGAGGGACGGGTACAAAAACATTCAGTACTTC. This codes for CASSPREWRDGYKNIQYF.

The chain has TRBV7-2 and TRBJ2-7; D not certain. In germline, CDR1 is SGHTA, CDR2 FQGNSA. This CDR3 spans 14 amino acids. The V end lost 2 bases, the J end lost 1 base, and 9 bases lay between the germline ends. CDR3 coding DNA: TGTGCCAGCAGCTTAAACTGGCGGTCCTACGAGCAGTACTTC. Residues: CASSLNWRSYEQYF.

The chain combines TRBV4-2 with TRBJ2-7, with 9 bases that match TRBD2. This CDR3 has 14 amino acids. V shed 0 bases and J 10 bases; nucleotides not matched to a gene: 7. Germline CDR1 and CDR2: LGHNA and YNFKEQ. The CDR3 loop reads CASSQDSLAGTQYF. In DNA form, the CDR3 reads TGTGCCAGCAGCCAAGATTCCCTAGCGGGGACACAGTACTTC.

This clone was observed a few times. V usage is TRBV6-2 or TRBV6-3 and J usage is TRBJ1-2; TRBD1 matches at 8 bases. Germline CDR1 is MNHEY and CDR2 is SVGEGT. The length of the CDR3 is 12 residues. Losses at the gene ends were 6 bases for V and 7 bases for J; bases not matched to a gene: 4. The CDR3, as DNA: TGTGCCAGCAGCCTTGGACAGGGTGGCTACACCTTC. Amino acid sequence: CASSLGQGGYTF.

In its sample, this clone was seen once. The rearrangement joins TRBV30 to TRBJ1-2; D remains unclear. The V gene's germline CDR1 is GTSNPN and CDR2 SVGIG (reference sequence). The CDR3 spans 12 residues. V gave up 0 bases and J gave up 4 bases, with 6 bases separating them. The CDR3 loop is CAWSVYSYGYTF. CDR3 DNA sequence: TGTGCCTGGAGTGTATACAGCTATGGCTACACCTTC.

This clone showed up just once. The J gene is TRBJ2-3, the V gene TRBV15, with D possibly matching TRBD2 (5 bases). The CDR3 sequence is 16 residues long. In germline, CDR1 is LNHNV, CDR2 YYDKDF (reference sequence). Trimming pared 6 bases from V and 0 bases from J, leaving 16 bases between. The CDR3 DNA is TGTGCCACCAGACTGGGGAGAGTATCTAGCACAGATACGCAGTATTTT. It specifies CATRLGRVSSTDTQYF.

The chain joins TRBV7-6 to TRBJ1-1; D gene unclear. This CDR3 comprises 13 residues. Germline assignment: CDR1 SGHVS and CDR2 FNYEAQ. Trimming took off 4 bases at V and 3 bases at J, with 9 bases between the two ends. This CDR3 is CASSSSSDTEAFF. The CDR3 coding sequence is TGTGCCAGCAGCTCATCCTCGGACACTGAAGCTTTCTTT.

The chain combines TRBV7-8 with TRBJ2-6; D is unclear. From germline, CDR1 is SGHVS and CDR2 FQNEAQ. The CDR3 consists of 12 residues. Trimming took 5 bases from V and 12 from J, leaving 11 bases between them. The CDR3 sequence is CASSPAFPVLTF. CDR3 DNA: TGTGCCAGCAGCCCCGCGTTCCCCGTCCTGACTTTC.

V is TRBV7-9 and J is TRBJ2-7, with 9 bases fitting TRBD1. Looked up from germline, CDR1 is SEHNR and CDR2 is FQNEAQ (reference sequence). Losses at the gene ends were 5 bases for V and 3 bases for J; bases not matched to a gene: 5. There are 14 residues in the CDR3. In nucleotides, the CDR3 is TGTGCCAGCAGCCCGTGGACAGGGGACTACGAGCAGTACTTC. Translation: CASSPWTGDYEQYF.

The chain joins TRBV30 to TRBJ2-1, with D maybe TRBD2 (5 bases). Germline lookup yields CDR1 GTSNPN and CDR2 SVGIG (reference sequence). Trimming took off 5 bases at V and 0 bases at J, with 8 bases between the two ends. There are 13 residues in the CDR3. This CDR3 is CAWETSSYNEQFF. The CDR3 DNA sequence: TGTGCCTGGGAAACTAGCTCCTACAATGAGCAGTTCTTC.

J is TRBJ2-7 and V is TRBV12-3 or TRBV12-4, with D possibly matching TRBD1 (5 bases). The CDR3 has 13 amino acids. The V end was cut by 6 bases, the J end by 5 bases, with 14 bases between. CDR3 sequence: CASSRTLFHEQYF. In nucleotides, the CDR3 is TGTGCCAGCAGCCGGACACTTTTCCACGAGCAGTACTTC.

The chain links TRBV19 to TRBJ2-3; 10 positions agree with TRBD2. The CDR3 has 17 amino acids. V lost 5 bases to trimming and J lost 6 bases; unmatched junction nucleotides: 14. CDR1 is LNHDA, CDR2 SQIVND, per germline (reference sequence). The CDR3 reads CASSLTWTSGKRDTQYF. CDR3 sequence (DNA): TGTGCCAGTAGTCTAACATGGACTAGCGGTAAGAGGGATACGCAGTATTTT.